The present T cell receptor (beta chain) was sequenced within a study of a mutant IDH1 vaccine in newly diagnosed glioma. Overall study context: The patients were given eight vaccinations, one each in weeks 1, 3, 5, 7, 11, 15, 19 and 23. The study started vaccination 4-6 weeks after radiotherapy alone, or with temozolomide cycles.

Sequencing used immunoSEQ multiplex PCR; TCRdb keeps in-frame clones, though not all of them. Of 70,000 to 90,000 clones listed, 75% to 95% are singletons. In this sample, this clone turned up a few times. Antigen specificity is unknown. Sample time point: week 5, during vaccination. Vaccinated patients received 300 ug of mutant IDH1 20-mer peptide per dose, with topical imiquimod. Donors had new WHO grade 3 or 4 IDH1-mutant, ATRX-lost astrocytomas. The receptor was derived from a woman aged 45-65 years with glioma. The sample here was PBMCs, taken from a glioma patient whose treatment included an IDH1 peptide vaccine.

CDR3 in amino acids: CAISDRQDTQYF. In DNA form, the CDR3 reads TGTGCCATCAGTGACCGACAGGATACGCAGTATTTT. The chain uses TRBV10-3 and TRBJ2-3, with a tentative D call TRBD1 (5 bases). The V gene lost 3 bases and the J gene lost 6 bases, with 7 bases spanning the gap. Looked up from germline, CDR1 is ENHRY and CDR2 is SYGVKD. The CDR3 is 12 residues long.